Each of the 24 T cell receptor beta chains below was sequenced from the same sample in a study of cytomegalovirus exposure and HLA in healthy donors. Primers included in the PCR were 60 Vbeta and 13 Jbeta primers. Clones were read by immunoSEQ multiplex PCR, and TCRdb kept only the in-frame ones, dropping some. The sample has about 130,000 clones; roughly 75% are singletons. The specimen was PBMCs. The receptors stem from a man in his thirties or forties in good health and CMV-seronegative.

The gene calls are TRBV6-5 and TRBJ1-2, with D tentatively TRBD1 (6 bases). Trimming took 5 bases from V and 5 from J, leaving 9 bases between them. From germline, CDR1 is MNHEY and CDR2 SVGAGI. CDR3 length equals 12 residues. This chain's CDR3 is CASSQRGYGYTF. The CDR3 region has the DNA TGTGCCAGCAGTCAGAGGGGGTATGGCTACACCTTC.

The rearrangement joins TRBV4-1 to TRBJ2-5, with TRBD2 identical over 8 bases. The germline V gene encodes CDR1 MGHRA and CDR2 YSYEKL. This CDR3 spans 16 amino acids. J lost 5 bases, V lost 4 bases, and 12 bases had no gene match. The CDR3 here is CASSRNNGRGRETQYF. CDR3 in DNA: TGCGCCAGCAGCCGTAACAACGGGAGGGGTCGGGAGACCCAGTACTTC.

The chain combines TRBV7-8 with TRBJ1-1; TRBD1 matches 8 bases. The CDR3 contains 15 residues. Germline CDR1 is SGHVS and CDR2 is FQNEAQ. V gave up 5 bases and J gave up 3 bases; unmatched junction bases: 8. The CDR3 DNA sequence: TGTGCCAGCAGCGCGGACAGGGCCCTCTACACTGAAGCTTTCTTT. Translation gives CASSADRALYTEAFF.

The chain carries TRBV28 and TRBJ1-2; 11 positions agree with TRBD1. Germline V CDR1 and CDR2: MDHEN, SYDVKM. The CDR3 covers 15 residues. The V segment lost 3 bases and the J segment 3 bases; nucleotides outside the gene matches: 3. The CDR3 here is CASSLGQGVHYGYTF. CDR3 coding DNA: TGTGCCAGCAGTTTGGGACAGGGGGTTCACTATGGCTACACCTTC.

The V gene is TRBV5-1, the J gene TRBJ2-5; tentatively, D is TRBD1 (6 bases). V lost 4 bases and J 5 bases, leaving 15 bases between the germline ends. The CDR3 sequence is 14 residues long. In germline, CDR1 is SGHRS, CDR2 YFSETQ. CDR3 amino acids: CASSANREWETQYF. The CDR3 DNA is TGCGCCAGCAGCGCGAACAGGGAGTGGGAGACCCAGTACTTC.

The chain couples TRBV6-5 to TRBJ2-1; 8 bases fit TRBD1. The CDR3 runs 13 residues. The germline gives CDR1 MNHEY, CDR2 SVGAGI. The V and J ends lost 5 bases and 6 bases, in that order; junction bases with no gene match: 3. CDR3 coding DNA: TGTGCCAGCAGTAGGACAGGGTTCAATGAGCAGTTCTTC. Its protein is CASSRTGFNEQFF.

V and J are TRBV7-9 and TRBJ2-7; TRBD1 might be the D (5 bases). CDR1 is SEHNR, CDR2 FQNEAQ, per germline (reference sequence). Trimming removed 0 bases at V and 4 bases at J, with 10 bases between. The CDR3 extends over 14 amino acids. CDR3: CASSLAGKGYEQYF. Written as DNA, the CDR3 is TGTGCCAGCAGCTTAGCGGGAAAGGGGTACGAGCAGTACTTC.

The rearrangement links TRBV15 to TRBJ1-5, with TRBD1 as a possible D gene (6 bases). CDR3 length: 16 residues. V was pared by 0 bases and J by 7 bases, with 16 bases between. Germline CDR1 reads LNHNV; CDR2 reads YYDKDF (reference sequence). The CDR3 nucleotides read TGTGCCACCAGCAGAGATTGGGGGGGCGTAGGACAGCCCCAGCATTTT. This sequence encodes CATSRDWGGVGQPQHF.

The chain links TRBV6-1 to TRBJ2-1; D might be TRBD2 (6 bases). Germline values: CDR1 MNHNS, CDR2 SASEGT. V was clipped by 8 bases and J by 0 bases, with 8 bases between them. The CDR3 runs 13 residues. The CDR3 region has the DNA TGTGCCAGCGACGGGAGCTCCTACAATGAGCAGTTCTTC. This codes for CASDGSSYNEQFF.

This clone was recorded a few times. The CDR3 is CASMTSGSYEQYF. The CDR3 nucleotides are TGTGCCAGCATGACTAGCGGGAGTTACGAGCAGTACTTC. The gene calls are TRBV7-9 and TRBJ2-7; TRBD2 aligns across 12 bases. The CDR3 covers 13 residues. Losses at the gene ends were 7 bases for V and 4 bases for J; bases not matched to a gene: 2. In germline, CDR1 is SEHNR, CDR2 FQNEAQ (reference sequence).

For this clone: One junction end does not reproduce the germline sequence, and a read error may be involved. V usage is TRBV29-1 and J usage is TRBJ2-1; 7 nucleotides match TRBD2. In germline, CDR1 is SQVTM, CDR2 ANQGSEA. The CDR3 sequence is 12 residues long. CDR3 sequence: CSVDTSSSGRIF. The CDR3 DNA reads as TGCAGCGTTGATACTTCGTCTAGCGGTAGGATCTTC.

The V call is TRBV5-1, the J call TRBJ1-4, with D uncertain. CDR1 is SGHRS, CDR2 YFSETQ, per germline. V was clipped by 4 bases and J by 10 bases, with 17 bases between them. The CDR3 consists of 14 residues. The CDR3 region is CASSPEVVGGKLFF. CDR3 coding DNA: TGCGCCAGCAGCCCCGAGGTCGTAGGCGGAAAACTGTTTTTT.

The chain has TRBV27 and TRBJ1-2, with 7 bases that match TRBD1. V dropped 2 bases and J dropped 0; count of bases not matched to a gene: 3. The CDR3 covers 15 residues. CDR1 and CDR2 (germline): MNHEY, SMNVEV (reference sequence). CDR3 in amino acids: CASSLRQGSNYGYTF. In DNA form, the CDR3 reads TGTGCCAGCAGTTTAAGACAGGGATCTAACTATGGCTACACCTTC.

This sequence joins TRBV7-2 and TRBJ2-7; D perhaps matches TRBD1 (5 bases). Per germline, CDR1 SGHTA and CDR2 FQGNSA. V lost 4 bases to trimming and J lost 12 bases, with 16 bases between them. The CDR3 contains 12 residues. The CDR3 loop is CASSSQGLVWYF. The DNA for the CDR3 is TGTGCCAGCAGCTCTCAGGGTTTGGTATGGTACTTC.

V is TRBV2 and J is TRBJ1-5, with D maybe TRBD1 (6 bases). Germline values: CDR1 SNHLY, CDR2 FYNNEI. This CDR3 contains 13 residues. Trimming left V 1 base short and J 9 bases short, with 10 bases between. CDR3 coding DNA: TGTGCCAGCAGTGAAGACAGGGCAAGGCCCCAGCATTTT. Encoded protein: CASSEDRARPQHF.

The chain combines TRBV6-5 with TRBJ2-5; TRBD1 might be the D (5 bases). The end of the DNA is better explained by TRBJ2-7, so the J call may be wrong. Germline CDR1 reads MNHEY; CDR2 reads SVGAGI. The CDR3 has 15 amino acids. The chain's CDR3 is CASSYSQGYSYEQYF. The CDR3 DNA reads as TGTGCCAGCAGTTACTCTCAGGGCTACTCCTACGAGCAGTACTTC.

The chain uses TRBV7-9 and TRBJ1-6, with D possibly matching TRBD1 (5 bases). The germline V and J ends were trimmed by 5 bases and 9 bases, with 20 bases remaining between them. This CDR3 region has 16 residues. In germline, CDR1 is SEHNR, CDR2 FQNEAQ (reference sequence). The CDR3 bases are TGTGCCAGCAGCCTCGCTTGGTCGGCAGGGCGTTCACCCCTCCACTTT. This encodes CASSLAWSAGRSPLHF.

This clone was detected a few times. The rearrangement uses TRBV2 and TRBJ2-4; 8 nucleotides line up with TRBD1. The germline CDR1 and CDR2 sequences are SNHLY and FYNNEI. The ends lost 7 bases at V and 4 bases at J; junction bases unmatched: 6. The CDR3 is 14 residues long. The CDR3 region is CASKPGQAKNIQYF. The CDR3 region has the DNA TGTGCCAGCAAACCGGGACAGGCGAAAAACATTCAGTACTTC.

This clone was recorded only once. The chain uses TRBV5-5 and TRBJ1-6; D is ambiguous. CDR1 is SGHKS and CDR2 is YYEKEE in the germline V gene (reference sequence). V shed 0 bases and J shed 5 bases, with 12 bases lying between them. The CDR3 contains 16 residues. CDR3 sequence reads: CASSLVYGINNSPLHF. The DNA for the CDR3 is TGTGCCAGCAGCTTGGTATACGGGATAAATAATTCACCCCTCCACTTT. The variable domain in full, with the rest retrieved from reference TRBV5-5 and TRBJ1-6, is DAGVTQSPTHLIKTRGQQVTLRCSPISGHKSVSWYQQVLGQGPQFIFQYYEKEERGRGNFPDRFSARQFPNYSSELNVNALLLGDSALYLCASSLVYGINNSPLHFGNGTRLTVT.

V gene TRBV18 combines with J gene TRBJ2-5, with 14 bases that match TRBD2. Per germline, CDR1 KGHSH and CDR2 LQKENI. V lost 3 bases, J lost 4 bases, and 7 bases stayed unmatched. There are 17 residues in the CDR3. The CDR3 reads CASSPGLAGASGETQYF. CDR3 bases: TGTGCCAGCTCACCGGGACTAGCGGGAGCTTCGGGAGAGACCCAGTACTTC.

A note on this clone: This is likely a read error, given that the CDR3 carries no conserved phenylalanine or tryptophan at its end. The CDR3 region has the DNA TGTGCCAGCAGTTTAACGGGATGGACAGGGTACTACACCGTC. It encodes CASSLTGWTGYYTV. The V and J genes are TRBV27 and TRBJ1-2; 8 nucleotides agree with TRBD1. Germline lookup yields CDR1 MNHEY and CDR2 SMNVEV (reference sequence). V dropped 2 bases and J dropped 10; count of bases not matched to a gene: 9. This CDR3 contains 14 residues.

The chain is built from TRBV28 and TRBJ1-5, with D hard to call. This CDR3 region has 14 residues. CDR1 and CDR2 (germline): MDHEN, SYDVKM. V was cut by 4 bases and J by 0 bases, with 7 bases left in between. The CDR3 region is CASSSKYSNQPQHF. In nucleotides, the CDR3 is TGTGCCAGCAGTTCTAAATATAGCAATCAGCCCCAGCATTTT.

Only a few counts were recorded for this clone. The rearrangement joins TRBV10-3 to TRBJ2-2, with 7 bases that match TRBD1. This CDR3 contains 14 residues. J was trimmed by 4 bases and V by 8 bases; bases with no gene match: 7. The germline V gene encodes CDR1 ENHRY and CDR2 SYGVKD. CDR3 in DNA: TGTGCCATCGGGGACAGCCCGTCCACCGGGGAGCTGTTTTTT. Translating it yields CAIGDSPSTGELFF.

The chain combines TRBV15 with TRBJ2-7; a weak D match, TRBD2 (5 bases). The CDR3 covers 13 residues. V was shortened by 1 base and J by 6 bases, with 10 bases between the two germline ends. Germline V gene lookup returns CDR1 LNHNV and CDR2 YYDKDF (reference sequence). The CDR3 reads CATSRASRGEQYF. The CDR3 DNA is TGTGCCACCAGCAGAGCTAGCCGTGGCGAGCAGTACTTC. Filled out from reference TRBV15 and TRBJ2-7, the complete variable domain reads DAMVIQNPRYQVTQFGKPVTLSCSQTLNHNVMYWYQQKSSQAPKLLFHYYDKDFNNEADTPDNFQSRRPNTSFCFLDIRSPGLGDTAMYLCATSRASRGEQYFGPGTRLTVT.